These T cell receptor beta chains were read from a single sample in a study of cytomegalovirus exposure and HLA in healthy donors. Method: immunoSEQ multiplex PCR; TCRdb's copy keeps in-frame clones and lacks some. The data contain 150,000 or so clones, approximately 80% of them singletons. Specimen: PBMCs. The receptors here all came from a woman in her twenties or thirties in good health and CMV-seronegative. The CDR3 runs from the conserved cysteine through the conserved F or W. D genes are given only for firm matches. The listing skips clone size in some rows; elsewhere it reads once, few, many or a size class.

v_gene	j_gene	d_gene	abundance	CDR3nt	CDR3aa
TRBV30	TRBJ2-1	-	-	TGTGCCTGGAGAAGTAGCAGTTACAATGAGCAGTTCTTC	CAWRSSSYNEQFF
TRBV27	TRBJ2-7	-	-	TGTGCCAGCAGTTGGACAGCCGCCTACGAGCAGTACTTC	CASSWTAAYEQYF
TRBV5-3	TRBJ2-1	TRBD2	-	TGTGCCAGAAGCTTGATTTGGCGGGGGGGCGGCTACAATGAGCAGTTCTTC	CARSLIWRGGGYNEQFF
TRBV4-2	TRBJ1-1	-	-	TGTGCCAGCAGCCAGGAAACAAGGGGGAGCCCAGCTTTCTTT	CASSQETRGSPAFF
TRBV5-6	TRBJ2-1	-	-	TGTGCCAGCAGCATAAGGACTACGAACTACAATGAGCAGTTCTTC	CASSIRTTNYNEQFF
TRBV10-3	TRBJ1-2	TRBD1	few	TGTGCCATCAGTGAGTCTATGAAGACAGGGATGGATGGCTACACCTTC	CAISESMKTGMDGYTF
TRBV19	TRBJ1-1	-	-	TGTGCCAGTAGCCCCCCGGGGAGTTTCACTGAAGCTTTCTTT	CASSPPGSFTEAFF
TRBV29-1	TRBJ2-7	-	-	TGCAGCGTTTTAATATCCGGGGACTACGAGCAGTACTTC	CSVLISGDYEQYF
TRBV7-2	TRBJ2-3	-	-	TGTGCCAGCAGCTCCCAGCCGTTGGTAGCGAGCACAGATACGCAGTATTTT	CASSSQPLVASTDTQYF
TRBV7-2	TRBJ2-5	-	-	TGTGCCAGCAGCCCCTTGAACAGGGAAAAGACCCAGTACTTC	CASSPLNREKTQYF
TRBV6-1	TRBJ2-3	-	few	TGTGCCAGCAAGGAACTAGTGCGGGCCACAGATACGCAGTATTTT	CASKELVRATDTQYF
TRBV5-1	TRBJ1-2	-	-	TGCGCCAGCAGCTTGGGGGACTCATATTCGGGCTATGGCTACACCTTC	CASSLGDSYSGYGYTF
TRBV4-1	TRBJ1-5	-	-	TGCGCCAGCAGCCAAGATCAGTTGAATCAGCCCCAGCATTTT	CASSQDQLNQPQHF
TRBV28	TRBJ2-5	TRBD1	-	TGTGCCAGCAGTTTATCGGTACAGGGGGAGACCCAGTACTTC	CASSLSVQGETQYF
TRBV19	TRBJ1-5	TRBD1	-	TGTGCCAGTAGTATAGGACAGGGGGTTGGTGGACCCCAGCATTTT	CASSIGQGVGGPQHF
TRBV9	TRBJ1-4	-	once	TGTGCCAGCACCCTAGGCCAGACAACTAATGAAAAACTGTTTTTT	CASTLGQTTNEKLFF
TRBV5-1	TRBJ2-6	-	-	TGCGCCAGCAGCTCCAGGACAGAAACGTCTGGGGCCAACGTCCTGACTTTC	CASSSRTETSGANVLTF
TRBV5-1	TRBJ2-7	-	-	TGCGCCAGCAGTTTGACAGAATACGAGCAGTACTTC	CASSLTEYEQYF
TRBV19	TRBJ2-7	-	-	TGTGCCAGTAGTATCCCCGGTCAAGGGGGCTACGAGCAGTACTTC	CASSIPGQGGYEQYF
TRBV28	TRBJ2-7	-	-	TGTGCCAGCAGTCTCCCCGTGGGGCGGAAATACGAGCAGTACTTC	CASSLPVGRKYEQYF
TRBV4-1	TRBJ2-7	-	-	TGCGCCAGCAGCCAAGTGCAGGGGCGCGAGCAGTACTTC	CASSQVQGREQYF
TRBV13	TRBJ2-3	-	-	TGTGCCAGCAGCCGCGGAGGACTACCCACAGATACGCAGTATTTT	CASSRGGLPTDTQYF
TRBV14	TRBJ2-7	TRBD2	-	TGTGCCAGCAGCCAAGATGGCGAGGCGGGGGGGCAGGACGAGCAGTACTTC	CASSQDGEAGGQDEQYF
TRBV4-3	TRBJ1-4	-	-	TGCGCCAGCAGCCGGGGGGTGCCAGATGAAAAACTGTTTTTT	CASSRGVPDEKLFF
TRBV7-3	TRBJ1-6	-	-	TGTGCCAGTTCGCAGGACAGCTCCTATAATTCACCCCTCCACTTT	CASSQDSSYNSPLHF
TRBV7-9	TRBJ2-7	-	-	TGTGCCAGCAGCCCAGACAGGTTCTCCTACGAGCAGTACTTC	CASSPDRFSYEQYF
TRBV7-9	TRBJ2-7	TRBD1	-	TGTGCCAGCAGCTTGGGACAGGGGGGCGACGAGCAGTACTTC	CASSLGQGGDEQYF
TRBV28	TRBJ1-2	TRBD1	-	TGTGCCAGCAGGGCCGGGACAGGGGGCGCCGGCTATGGCTACACCTTC	CASRAGTGGAGYGYTF
TRBV11-3	TRBJ2-1	TRBD2	-	TGTGCCAGCAGCTCAACTAGCGGGGGACCTTACAATGAGCAGTTCTTC	CASSSTSGGPYNEQFF
TRBV7-9	TRBJ1-1	-	-	TGTTCCAGCAGCTTAGCGCGGGGTGTTGCTTTCTTT	CSSSLARGVAFF
TRBV9	TRBJ1-3	-	-	TGTGCCAGCAGCGACCAGGGGAACACCATATATTTT	CASSDQGNTIYF